Following are 14 T cell receptor beta chains from one sample sequenced in a study of cytomegalovirus exposure and HLA in healthy donors. In the PCR, 60 Vbeta and 13 Jbeta primers were used. The data were produced by immunoSEQ multiplex PCR, yet TCRdb's version contains in-frame clones alone and is incomplete. The sample consists of roughly 71,000 clones, 62% of them appearing once. The specimen sequenced was PBMCs. The receptors stem from a man aged 30-40 years in good health and CMV-seronegative.

This clone was observed once. This rearrangement joins TRBV2 to TRBJ2-7, with 8 nucleotides matching TRBD1. This CDR3 spans 14 amino acids. Germline V gene lookup returns CDR1 SNHLY and CDR2 FYNNEI. With V trimmed by 6 bases and J by 7 bases, 11 bases remained unmatched. CDR3 coding DNA: TGTGCCAGCAGGAGGACAGGGAGTACGAGGGAGCAGTACTTC. Translation: CASRRTGSTREQYF.

The V and J genes are TRBV29-1 and TRBJ2-3; 11 bases map to TRBD1. J was trimmed by 0 bases and V by 3 bases; bases with no gene match: 2. This CDR3 contains 15 residues. Germline assignment: CDR1 SQVTM and CDR2 ANQGSEA. The CDR3 sequence is CSVDRDRGSTDTQYF. CDR3 nucleotides: TGCAGCGTTGACCGGGACAGGGGGAGCACAGATACGCAGTATTTT.

The chain has TRBV7-6 and TRBJ2-2, with D unclear. CDR3 length equals 13 residues. V lost 1 base and J lost 7, with 7 bases in between. The germline gives CDR1 SGHVS, CDR2 FNYEAQ. The CDR3 region is CASSLGRNGELFF. Here the CDR3 DNA reads TGTGCCAGCAGCTTAGGTAGAAACGGGGAGCTGTTTTTT.

V is TRBV4-1 and J is TRBJ2-3; 8 bases map to TRBD2. V lost 0 bases and J lost 5; bases outside the gene matches: 16. Germline CDR1 and CDR2: MGHRA and YSYEKL. The CDR3 has 19 residues. CDR3 DNA sequence: TGCGCCAGCAGCCAAGATACAATTCCGGGGGGGCGGACTATAGATACGCAGTATTTT. Protein product: CASSQDTIPGGRTIDTQYF.

The CDR3 sequence: CASRTSGGDYNEQFF. The CDR3 DNA sequence: TGCGCCAGCCGGACTAGCGGGGGGGACTACAATGAGCAGTTCTTC. The chain combines TRBV5-1 with TRBJ2-1; 15 bases are a match to TRBD2. The V segment lost 7 bases and the J segment 3 bases; nucleotides outside the gene matches: 2. This CDR3 is 15 amino acids long. The germline V gene encodes CDR1 SGHRS and CDR2 YFSETQ. The full variable domain, in which reference TRBV5-1 and TRBJ2-1 provide the parts outside the CDR3, is KAGVTQTPRYLIKTRGQQVTLSCSPISGHRSVSWYQQTPGQGLQFLFEYFSETQRNKGNFPGRFSGRQFSNSRSEMNVSTLELGDSALYLCASRTSGGDYNEQFFGPGTRLTVL.

By sample share, this clone is medium-sized. The chain carries TRBV27 and TRBJ1-5; D may be TRBD1 (6 bases). This CDR3 spans 14 amino acids. Per germline, CDR1 MNHEY and CDR2 SMNVEV (reference sequence). The ends were cut back, 6 bases at V and 4 bases at J, with 13 bases in the middle. The CDR3 DNA is TGTGCCAGCAGGATGGCAGGGGATAATCAGCCCCAGCATTTT. This translates into CASRMAGDNQPQHF.

This clone was detected only once. The chain carries TRBV4-1 and TRBJ1-5, with D uncertain. The CDR3 consists of 19 residues. Looked up from germline, CDR1 is MGHRA and CDR2 is YSYEKL. Trimming stripped 6 bases from V and 1 base from J, with 25 bases between. The CDR3 region has the DNA TGCGCCAGCAGTCCAGGTTGGGGAGGAGCTAACCCGAGCAATCAGCCCCAGCATTTT. This sequence encodes CASSPGWGGANPSNQPQHF.

To note about this clone: This same CDR3 is encoded by further DNA sequences in the sample. The chain combines TRBV5-4 with TRBJ2-5, with TRBD2 matching 7 bases. The V gene end was trimmed by 0 bases and the J gene end by 2 bases; junction bases not matched to a gene: 4. The length of the CDR3 is 15 residues. Germline V gene lookup returns CDR1 SGHNT and CDR2 YYREEE (reference sequence). CDR3 DNA: TGTGCCAGCAGCTTGGGGGGGGGTCCACAAGAGACCCAGTACTTC. It specifies CASSLGGGPQETQYF.

This chain connects TRBV18 to TRBJ1-5, with 10 bases lining up with TRBD1. CDR3 length: 15 residues. With 5 bases clipped from V and 3 bases from J, the junction kept 4 bases outside the gene matches. Germline V gives CDR1 KGHSH, CDR2 LQKENI. CDR3 loop: CASSTDRGLNQPQHF. For the CDR3, the DNA is TGTGCCAGCTCAACAGACAGGGGGCTCAATCAGCCCCAGCATTTT. The variable domain in full, completed from reference TRBV18 and TRBJ1-5, reads NAGVMQNPRHLVRRRGQEARLRCSPMKGHSHVYWYRQLPEEGLKFMVYLQKENIIDESGMPKERFSAEFPKEGPSILRIQQVVRGDSAAYFCASSTDRGLNQPQHFGDGTRLSIL.

The chain has TRBV28 and TRBJ1-5, with 9 bases fitting TRBD1. This CDR3 contains 16 residues. The V segment lost 5 bases and the J segment 3 bases; nucleotides outside the gene matches: 8. Germline V gives CDR1 MDHEN, CDR2 SYDVKM. Here the CDR3 DNA reads TGTGCCAGCAGTCCTACCGGGACAGGGCTCAATCAGCCCCAGCATTTT. The encoded protein is CASSPTGTGLNQPQHF.

The sample holds a few counts of this clone. The chain joins TRBV29-1 to TRBJ1-3, with unresolved D. This CDR3 has 14 amino acids. Trimming cost V 4 bases and J 0 bases, with 10 bases left between them. The V gene's germline CDR1 is SQVTM and CDR2 ANQGSEA. The CDR3 protein is CSVAQDFSGNTIYF. The CDR3, as DNA: TGCAGCGTTGCCCAGGACTTCTCTGGAAACACCATATATTTT.

The gene calls are TRBV29-1 and TRBJ1-2, with 10 bases that match TRBD1. This CDR3 has 14 amino acids. The V gene's germline CDR1 is SQVTM and CDR2 ANQGSEA. Trimming at V came to 2 bases and at J to 8 bases, leaving 8 bases not matched to a gene. The CDR3 sequence: CSVEYGGQGKGYTF. The CDR3, as DNA: TGCAGCGTTGAATACGGGGGACAGGGGAAGGGCTACACCTTC.

This clone is a singleton in its sample. The CDR3 nucleotides read TGCGCCAGCAGCCGGGGGACTAGCGGGGGGGTCCACGAGCAGTTCTTC. Its protein product is CASSRGTSGGVHEQFF. V gene TRBV4-1 combines with J gene TRBJ2-1; 16 positions agree with TRBD2. Germline loops: CDR1 MGHRA, CDR2 YSYEKL. V shed 4 bases, J shed 10 bases, and the junction held 7 bases outside the gene matches. The CDR3 has 16 amino acids.

V is TRBV19 and J is TRBJ1-5, with D unclear. The CDR3 extends over 12 amino acids. Germline CDR1 reads LNHDA; CDR2 reads SQIVND (reference sequence). Trimming left V 5 bases short and J 6 bases short, with 8 bases between. CDR3 protein: CASSLLSQPQHF. CDR3 DNA sequence: TGTGCCAGTAGTCTCTTGAGTCAGCCCCAGCATTTT.